Sequencing of this TCR beta chain was carried out in a study of blood T cells in healthy people across ages. In the study overall: In model experiments, template switching was able to capture about one barcoded beta molecule for every two T cells that were present. Study findings and constraints: Changes seen in expanded clonotypes were possibly confounded by donor CMV status left unknown. PBMCs left unsorted prevented a conclusive naive versus antigen-experienced comparison.

A second PCR, run for roughly 7 to 11 cycles, used a sample-barcoded 5' primer plus a J-beta primer mix. TCRdb redid the calling of the 5' RACE reads with MiXCR, one entry per CDR3 protein. Altogether about 1.6 million distinct CDR3 sequences are present, about 35% being singletons, with the ten largest covering roughly 10%. Researchers report isolating at least 6.5 million PBMCs per sample. After removal of 5 bases from V and 6 bases from J, the junction contained 16 bases not matched to a gene. CDR1 and CDR2 from the germline V gene are SGHTA and FQGNSA. The length of the CDR3 is 17 residues. With regard to this clonotype: The antigen is unknown.

This chain connects TRBV7-2 to TRBJ2-3; 8 nucleotides match TRBD2. The sample was blood. The receptor was isolated from a woman in her twenties or thirties in good health. Written as DNA, the CDR3 is TGTGCCAGCAGCCTAAATCTACTAGCGGTTTCCGCGGATACGCAGTATTTT. Encoded protein: CASSLNLLAVSADTQYF.